The TCR beta chain described here comes from a study of blood T cells in healthy people across ages. Study observations and caveats: Both higher diversity and more naive CD4+ cells marked long-lived donors when set against aged donors. PBMC samples, being unsorted, prevented any conclusive comparison of naive and antigen-experienced cells.

This CDR3 has 14 residues. Germline CDR1 is WSHSY and CDR2 is SAAADI. Trimming took off 0 bases at V and 2 bases at J, with 7 bases between the two ends. Sample-barcoded 5' priming and a J-beta primer mix drove a second PCR of roughly 7 to 11 cycles. Each cDNA was tagged by a template-switch adaptor containing 12 random nucleotides. TCRdb passed the 5' RACE reads through MiXCR, listing each CDR3 protein once. The sample includes approximately 690,000 distinct CDR3 sequences, less than 45% of them seen just once. With regard to this clonotype: Its specificity is unknown.

The sequencing sample was made of blood. The clonotype comes from an elderly man in good health. The V and J genes are TRBV10-2 and TRBJ1-2, with a weak D call TRBD1 (5 bases). In DNA, the CDR3 is TGCGCCAGCAGTGAGTCCTCAGGGAACTATGGCTACACCTTC. It encodes CASSESSGNYGYTF.